What follows describes a single T cell receptor (beta chain). The target antigen is unknown. The data were taken from a study of post-analysis software for immune sequencing data. The wider study: The disease courses spanned relapsing-remitting, secondary progressive and progressive-relapsing forms of multiple sclerosis. General study points: About five TRBV segments were more frequent in patients than controls; TRBV5-6, TRBV5-1 and TRBV20-1 belonged to this group. Under F measure analysis, samples from one preparation batch co-clustered strongly.

Researchers reported that TCR beta cDNA libraries carried unique molecular identifiers. T cells, roughly 0.85 to 10 million of them, yielded hundreds of thousands of cDNA molecules. TCRdb called the PCR reads again in MiXCR, with one record for every CDR3 protein. Found here are about 810,000 distinct CDR3 sequences, roughly half of them singletons; the top ten hold about 4.8%. In germline, CDR1 is SEHNR, CDR2 FQNEAQ (reference sequence). This CDR3 contains 15 residues. Sample: blood. This TCR was recovered from a girl aged 10-17 years with multiple sclerosis. The V call is TRBV7-9, the J call TRBJ2-5; 9 nucleotides line up with TRBD1. The closer fit of TRBJ2-7 to the DNA end suggests the J call may be wrong. The chain's CDR3 is CASSSGTGILGEQYF. The CDR3 coding sequence is TGTGCCAGCAGCTCAGGGACAGGGATACTAGGCGAGCAGTACTTC.